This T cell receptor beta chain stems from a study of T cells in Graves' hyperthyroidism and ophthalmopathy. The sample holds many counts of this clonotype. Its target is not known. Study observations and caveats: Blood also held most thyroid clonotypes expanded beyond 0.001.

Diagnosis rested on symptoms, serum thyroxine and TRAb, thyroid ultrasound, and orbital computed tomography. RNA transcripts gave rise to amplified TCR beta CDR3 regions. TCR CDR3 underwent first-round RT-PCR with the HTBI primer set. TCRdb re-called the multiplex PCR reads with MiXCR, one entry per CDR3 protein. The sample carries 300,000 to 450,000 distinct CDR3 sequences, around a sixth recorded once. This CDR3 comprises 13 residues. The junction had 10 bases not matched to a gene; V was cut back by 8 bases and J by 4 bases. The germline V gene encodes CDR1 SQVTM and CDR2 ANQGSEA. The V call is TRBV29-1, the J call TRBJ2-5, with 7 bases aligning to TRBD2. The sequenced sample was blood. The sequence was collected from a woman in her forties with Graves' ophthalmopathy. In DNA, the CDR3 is TGCAGCTCCTGGGGGGGGAGGGGAGAGACCCAGTACTTC. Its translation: CSSWGGRGETQYF.